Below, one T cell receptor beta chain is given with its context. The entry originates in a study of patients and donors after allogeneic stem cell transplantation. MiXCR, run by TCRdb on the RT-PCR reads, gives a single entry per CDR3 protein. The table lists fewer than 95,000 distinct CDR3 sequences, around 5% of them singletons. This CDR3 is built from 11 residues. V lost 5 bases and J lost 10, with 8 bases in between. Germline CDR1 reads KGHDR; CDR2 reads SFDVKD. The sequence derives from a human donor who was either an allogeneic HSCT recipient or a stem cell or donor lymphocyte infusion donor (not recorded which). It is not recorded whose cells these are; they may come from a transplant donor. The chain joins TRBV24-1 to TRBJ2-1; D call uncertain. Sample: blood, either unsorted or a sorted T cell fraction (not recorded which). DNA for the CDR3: TGTGCCACCAGTGGGGCTAAAGAGCAGTTCTTC. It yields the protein CATSGAKEQFF.